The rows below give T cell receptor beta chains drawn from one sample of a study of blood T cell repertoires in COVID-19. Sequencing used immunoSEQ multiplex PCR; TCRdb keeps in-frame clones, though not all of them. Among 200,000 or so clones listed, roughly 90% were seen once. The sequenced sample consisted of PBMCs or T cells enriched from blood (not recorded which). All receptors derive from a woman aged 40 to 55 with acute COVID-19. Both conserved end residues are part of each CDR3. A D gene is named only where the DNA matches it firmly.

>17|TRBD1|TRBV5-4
CASSIRDRGLTNTEAFF
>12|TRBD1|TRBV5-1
CASSSGGEKLFF
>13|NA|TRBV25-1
CASSRAGQTGYTF
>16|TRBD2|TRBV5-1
CASSLRGGALRGEQFF
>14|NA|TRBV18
CASSPGITENIQYF
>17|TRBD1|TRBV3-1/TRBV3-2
CASSRARQGVSGNTIYF
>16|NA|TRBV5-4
CASSLDVGGYYNEQFF
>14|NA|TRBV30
CAWSSPRVGYGYTF
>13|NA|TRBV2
CATSARGLSPLHF
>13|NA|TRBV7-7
CASSQTVSTEAFF
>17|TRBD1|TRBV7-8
CASSLARTGHSGNTIYF
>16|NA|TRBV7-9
CAVRQSGVHSGNTIYF
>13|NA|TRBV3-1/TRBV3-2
CASSQPRGNTIYF
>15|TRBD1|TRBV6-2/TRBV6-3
CASSYLTGWNQPQHF
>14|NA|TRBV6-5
CASSTDTTYQPQHF
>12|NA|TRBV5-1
CASSLGAYGYTF
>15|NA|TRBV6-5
CASSYSTQGFSPLHF
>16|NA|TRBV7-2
CASSFGTLYSNQPQHF
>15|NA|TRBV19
CASSLLRQGGREAFF
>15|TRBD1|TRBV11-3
CASSPRGQTNTEAFF
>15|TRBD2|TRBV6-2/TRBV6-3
CASSYARGGLDTQYF
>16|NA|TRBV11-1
CASSSHQGIQNTEAFF
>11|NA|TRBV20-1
CSARVVEKLFF
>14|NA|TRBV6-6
CASSLGGTKNIQYF
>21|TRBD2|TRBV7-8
CAGSPLYRTSGVPSGTDTQYF
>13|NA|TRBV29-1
CSVDRDGDTEAFF
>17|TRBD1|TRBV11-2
CASSPSLGTGTKETQYF
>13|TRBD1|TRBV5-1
CASSAGGSQPQHF
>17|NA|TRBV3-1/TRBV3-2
CASSQDWGRKCIQPQHF
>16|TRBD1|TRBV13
CASSLTGTGAPYEQYF
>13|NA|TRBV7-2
CASSTGLATEAFF
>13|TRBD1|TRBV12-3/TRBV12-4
CASSSGGNTEAFF
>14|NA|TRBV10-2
CASSGVVLNTEAFF
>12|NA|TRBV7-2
CATGYRDTEAFF
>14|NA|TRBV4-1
CASSLEQGAYEQYF
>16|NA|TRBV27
CASSELKHGSYNEQFF
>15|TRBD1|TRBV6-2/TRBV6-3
CASSTLRQGFHEQYF
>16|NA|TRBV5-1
CASSFPQDNWDQPQHF
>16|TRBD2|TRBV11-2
CASSPWTSGGTDTQYF
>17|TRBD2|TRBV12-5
CASGLAPSGGRSYEQYF